The rows below give T cell receptor beta chains drawn from one sample of a study of blood T cell repertoires in COVID-19. Sequencing was performed with immunoSEQ multiplex PCR; in TCRdb, only in-frame clones are kept and a portion is missing. Altogether about 310,000 clones are present, approximately 87% being singletons, with the ten largest covering about 7.8%. The sequencing input was peripheral blood. These receptors were obtained from a woman aged 45 to 65 who had recovered from COVID-19. Both conserved end residues are part of each CDR3. D genes are given only for firm matches. Size is omitted from some rows. Given values are once, few, many or a class for expanded clones.

V	D	size	J	CDR3	DNA
TRBV5-4	-	-	TRBJ2-2	CASSLDGGNTGELFF	TGTGCCAGCAGCTTGGACGGGGGGAACACCGGGGAGCTGTTTTTT
TRBV2	-	once	TRBJ1-2	CASSGTTGYGYTF	TGTGCCAGCAGTGGAACGACAGGCTATGGCTACACCTTC
TRBV28	TRBD1	-	TRBJ2-3	CASIGQGEGDTQYF	TGTGCCAGCATTGGACAGGGGGAGGGAGATACGCAGTATTTT
TRBV11-2	-	few	TRBJ2-1	CASSHEALEQFF	TGTGCCAGCAGCCACGAGGCCCTGGAGCAGTTCTTC
TRBV6-4	-	-	TRBJ2-3	CASSVGAGQRGDTQYF	TGTGCCAGCAGTGTGGGAGCGGGTCAAAGAGGGGATACGCAGTATTTT
TRBV2	-	-	TRBJ2-7	CASTRITYEQYF	TGTGCCAGCACCCGTATTACCTACGAGCAGTACTTC
TRBV5-5	TRBD1	-	TRBJ2-3	CASSFGQDTDTQYF	TGTGCCAGCAGCTTCGGACAGGACACAGATACGCAGTATTTT
TRBV5-4	TRBD1	once	TRBJ2-5	CASSLGQGGYETQYF	TGTGCCAGCAGCTTGGGACAGGGTGGTTATGAGACCCAGTACTTC
TRBV12-3/TRBV12-4	-	-	TRBJ1-1	CASTLLQGRDAFF	TGTGCCAGCACCCTACTCCAGGGTAGGGATGCTTTCTTT
TRBV12-3/TRBV12-4	-	-	TRBJ2-5	CASTDRGAGAQYF	TGTGCCAGCACCGATAGAGGGGCAGGGGCCCAGTACTTC
TRBV9	TRBD2	-	TRBJ2-1	CASSPRGLAGANEQFF	TGTGCCAGCAGCCCCCGAGGACTAGCGGGAGCCAATGAGCAGTTCTTC
TRBV2	-	-	TRBJ2-7	CASRMDIHERQYF	TGTGCCAGCAGAATGGACATACACGAGCGGCAGTACTTC
TRBV3-1/TRBV3-2	-	few	TRBJ2-1	CASSQSREVFF	TGTGCCAGCAGCCAATCAAGAGAGGTGTTCTTC
TRBV7-2	-	-	TRBJ2-6	CASSLEGVGANVLTF	TGTGCCAGCAGCTTAGAGGGGGTTGGGGCCAACGTCCTGACTTTC
TRBV3-1/TRBV3-2	-	once	TRBJ1-5	CASSQGRGNQPQHF	TGTGCCAGCAGCCAAGGAAGGGGGAATCAGCCCCAGCATTTT
TRBV30	-	-	TRBJ1-5	CAWSVASGAQHF	TGTGCCTGGAGTGTAGCGTCGGGGGCCCAGCATTTT
TRBV12-5	TRBD2	-	TRBJ2-3	CASGSPVAGGSGTQYF	TGTGCTAGTGGTTCCCCGGTAGCGGGGGGCTCTGGGACGCAGTATTTT
TRBV6-5	-	-	TRBJ1-2	CASSTSVRPGYTF	TGTGCCAGCAGTACAAGTGTGAGGCCTGGCTACACCTTC
TRBV18	TRBD1	-	TRBJ1-5	CASSPRQGGRNQPQHF	TGTGCCAGCTCACCACGACAGGGGGGAAGGAATCAGCCCCAGCATTTT
TRBV3-1/TRBV3-2	TRBD1	-	TRBJ1-1	CASRHGDRENTEAFF	TGTGCCAGCAGACACGGAGACAGGGAGAACACTGAAGCTTTCTTT
TRBV7-3	TRBD2	once	TRBJ2-1	CASSQSGGPYNEQFF	TGTGCCAGCAGCCAAAGCGGGGGCCCCTACAATGAGCAGTTCTTC
TRBV18	-	-	TRBJ1-1	CASSRPGLEDTEAFF	TGTGCCAGCTCACGCCCGGGACTAGAGGACACTGAAGCTTTCTTT
TRBV6-5	TRBD1	-	TRBJ2-6	CASSLTGSSGANVLTF	TGTGCCAGCAGTTTGACAGGGAGCTCTGGGGCCAACGTCCTGACTTTC
TRBV10-3	-	once	TRBJ1-2	CAISEDGDYGYTF	TGTGCCATCAGTGAGGACGGGGACTATGGCTACACCTTC
TRBV27	-	-	TRBJ2-7	CASSSYRSRVSGSYEQYF	TGTGCCAGCAGTTCATACCGATCCAGGGTCTCAGGGTCCTACGAGCAGTACTTC
TRBV30	-	-	TRBJ1-2	CAWNNRLGYTF	TGTGCCTGGAACAACAGGTTGGGCTACACCTTC
TRBV14	-	-	TRBJ1-5	CASSKREGYQPQHF	TGTGCCAGCAGCAAGCGGGAGGGCTATCAGCCCCAGCATTTT